Presented here are 20 T cell receptor beta chains from one specimen sequenced in a study of identical twins. TCRdb ran MiXCR on the 5' RACE reads and lists one entry per CDR3 protein. Here the sample spans 400,000 to 500,000 distinct CDR3 sequences, approximately 18% being singletons. What was sequenced was naive T cells sorted from blood. The source is a man aged 50-59 years in good health.

This clonotype was recorded a few times. The chain joins TRBV4-3 to TRBJ2-1, with D possibly being TRBD2 (5 bases). Germline values: CDR1 LGHNA, CDR2 YSLEER. Trimming took 0 bases from V and 12 from J, leaving 18 bases between them. This CDR3 has 15 amino acids. Here the CDR3 reads CASSQDRGRPGGQFF. The DNA for the CDR3 is TGCGCCAGCAGCCAAGATCGCGGGCGCCCCGGAGGGCAGTTCTTC.

This clonotype was recorded at least ten times. V and J are TRBV20-1 and TRBJ2-7; no clear D gene. The V gene lost 0 bases and the J gene lost 5 bases, with 8 bases spanning the gap. Germline V gives CDR1 DFQATT, CDR2 SNEGSKA (reference sequence). This CDR3 region has 12 residues. This chain's CDR3 is CSARDMGNEQYF. CDR3 coding DNA: TGCAGTGCTAGAGATATGGGAAACGAGCAGTACTTC.

This chain connects TRBV19 to TRBJ1-3; the D is unclear. The CDR3 has 16 residues. Trimming took off 7 bases at V and 0 bases at J, with 16 bases between the two ends. The germline V gene has CDR1 LNHDA and CDR2 SQIVND (reference sequence). CDR3 DNA sequence: TGTGCCAGTATTCCACCCGACATCTTCTCTGGAAACACCATATATTTT. Translation gives CASIPPDIFSGNTIYF.

This clonotype has a count of ten or more. The chain recombines TRBV6-1 with TRBJ1-5; 7 nucleotides match TRBD1. The CDR3 covers 16 residues. J gave up 0 bases and V 6 bases, and 8 bases lay outside the gene matches. Germline CDR1 reads MNHNS; CDR2 reads SASEGT. CDR3 DNA: TGTGCCAGCAGCCCAGACAGGGCACGTAGCAATCAGCCCCAGCATTTT. Its protein is CASSPDRARSNQPQHF.

The rearrangement links TRBV3-1 to TRBJ2-1, with 8 bases fitting TRBD2. The germline gives CDR1 LGHDT, CDR2 YNNKEL (reference sequence). The CDR3 sequence is 16 residues long. V lost 1 base and J lost 3; bases outside the gene matches: 5. DNA of the CDR3: TGTGCCAGCAGCCAAGGCAGCGGGAGACGCTACAATGAGCAGTTCTTC. Protein: CASSQGSGRRYNEQFF.

This clonotype appeared a few times. The chain carries TRBV7-6 and TRBJ2-7; TRBD2 matches 7 bases. The CDR3 has 13 amino acids. Germline V gene data show CDR1 as SGHVS and CDR2 as FNYEAQ. V was pared by 5 bases and J by 2 bases, with 3 bases of the junction left unmatched. CDR3 loop: CASSGGGTYEQYF. CDR3 coding DNA: TGTGCCAGCAGCGGCGGGGGAACCTACGAGCAGTACTTC.

The chain carries TRBV9 and TRBJ2-1; TRBD2 matches at 7 bases. After removal of 0 bases from V and 7 bases from J, the junction contained 7 bases not matched to a gene. The CDR3 is 15 residues long. Per the germline V gene, CDR1 is SGDLS and CDR2 is YYNGEE. The CDR3 is CASSVAGGSGNEQFF. The DNA for the CDR3 is TGTGCCAGCAGCGTAGCCGGCGGGAGCGGAAATGAGCAGTTCTTC.

This clonotype appeared a few times. The rearrangement uses TRBV9 and TRBJ2-2; tentative D call: TRBD1 (7 bases). V lost 3 bases and J lost 5, with 11 bases in between. CDR1 SGDLS and CDR2 YYNGEE come from the germline V gene. This CDR3 is 14 amino acids long. This CDR3 reads CASSGPGGTGELFF. The CDR3 nucleotides are TGTGCCAGCAGCGGTCCAGGGGGGACCGGGGAGCTGTTTTTT.

The table lists this clonotype with a few counts. The chain has TRBV7-2 and TRBJ1-2; maybe TRBD1 (6 bases). The CDR3 is made up of 15 amino acids. Germline CDR1 SGHTA, CDR2 FQGNSA. Trimming stripped 5 bases from V and 0 bases from J, with 13 bases between. The CDR3 is CASSTRTESNYGYTF. The CDR3 DNA reads as TGTGCCAGCAGCACTCGGACAGAATCTAACTATGGCTACACCTTC.

This clonotype was picked up many times. The chain employs TRBV20-1 and TRBJ2-3; 9 bases fit TRBD1. Germline-derived CDR1 and CDR2 are DFQATT and SNEGSKA (reference sequence). J was trimmed by 5 bases and V by 0 bases; bases with no gene match: 9. CDR3 length: 16 amino acids. The CDR3 protein is CSARDLGGQGRDTQYF. For the CDR3, the DNA is TGCAGTGCTAGAGATCTAGGAGGACAGGGGAGAGATACGCAGTATTTT.

This clonotype has only a few counts. This chain links TRBV6-2 or TRBV6-3 with TRBJ2-2; tentative D call: TRBD2 (6 bases). The germline V gene encodes CDR1 MNHEY and CDR2 SVGEGT. The ends were cut back, 6 bases at V and 0 bases at J, with 11 bases in the middle. CDR3 size: 15 residues. The CDR3 protein is CASRRGTTNTGELFF. The CDR3 bases are TGTGCCAGCAGACGGGGGACGACGAACACCGGGGAGCTGTTTTTT.

This clonotype was counted at least ten times. DNA for the CDR3: TGTGCCAGCAGCTTGGACTACCCTCAGGGGTACACTGAAGCTTTCTTT. It translates to CASSLDYPQGYTEAFF. The chain carries TRBV5-5 and TRBJ1-1, with D tentatively TRBD1 (6 bases). The CDR3 spans 16 residues. V was clipped by 0 bases and J by 3 bases, with 15 bases between them. Germline V gene lookup returns CDR1 SGHKS and CDR2 YYEKEE (reference sequence).

V and J are TRBV7-8 and TRBJ2-7, with D unresolved. Germline lookup yields CDR1 SGHVS and CDR2 FQNEAQ. The V end lost 5 bases, the J end lost 0 bases, and 17 bases lay between the germline ends. The CDR3 totals 16 residues. Here the CDR3 reads CASSPYSGSSSYEQYF. The CDR3 coding sequence is TGTGCCAGCAGCCCCTATAGTGGTTCAAGCTCCTACGAGCAGTACTTC.

The sample holds many counts of this clonotype. The V call is TRBV29-1, the J call TRBJ1-1, with unresolved D. This CDR3 contains 11 residues. Germline V lookup: CDR1 SQVTM, CDR2 ANQGSEA. V was clipped by 6 bases and J by 5 bases, with 10 bases between them. The DNA for the CDR3 is TGCAGCGTCGGGCGGAGTACTGAAGCTTTCTTT. Translated: CSVGRSTEAFF.

This clonotype was recorded a few times. CDR3 nucleotide sequence: TGTGCCATCAGTGAGTCCGGACTAGCGGGGGGAGATACGCAGTATTTT. Translated, it gives CAISESGLAGGDTQYF. The chain uses TRBV10-3 and TRBJ2-3; 14 nucleotides agree with TRBD2. The CDR3 length is 16 residues. Germline trimming cut 0 bases from V and 5 bases from J; bases unmatched to any gene: 1. Per the germline V gene, CDR1 is ENHRY and CDR2 is SYGVKD.

The chain uses TRBV11-1 and TRBJ2-5, with 8 bases matching TRBD1. The CDR3 runs 19 residues. Germline CDR1 reads SGHAT; CDR2 reads FQDESV (reference sequence). Trimming took 5 bases from V and 1 from J; bases not matched to a gene: 18. The CDR3, as DNA: TGTGCCAGCAGCCCCACTAGACAGGGGTTTCGCCCCGTCCAAGAGACCCAGTACTTC. Its translation: CASSPTRQGFRPVQETQYF.

The chain is built from TRBV12-3 or TRBV12-4 and TRBJ2-2; TRBD2 might be the D (5 bases). V lost 1 base to trimming and J lost 5 bases, with 17 bases between them. CDR3 length: 17 amino acids. The CDR3 spells CASSLEAGSKGTGELFF. CDR3 sequence (DNA): TGTGCCAGCAGTTTAGAGGCGGGCAGCAAAGGGACCGGGGAGCTGTTTTTT.

This clonotype has more than one count but fewer than ten. This rearrangement joins TRBV5-1 to TRBJ2-1; D is undetermined. The germline V and J ends were trimmed by 7 bases and 9 bases, with 17 bases remaining between them. Looked up from germline, CDR1 is SGHRS and CDR2 is YFSETQ. CDR3 length equals 13 residues. The DNA of the CDR3 is TGCGCCAGCCACTCCGGTCCTCTCGCTGAGCAGTTCTTC. As protein: CASHSGPLAEQFF.

This clonotype was counted at least ten times. The rearrangement joins TRBV7-9 to TRBJ2-1; a possible D gene is TRBD1 (6 bases). The germline V gene encodes CDR1 SEHNR and CDR2 FQNEAQ (reference sequence). The germline V and J ends were trimmed by 3 bases and 9 bases, with 21 bases remaining between them. This CDR3 comprises 16 residues. CDR3 coding DNA: TGTGCCAGCAGCTTTACCAAGGGGGTCGTCGCTGGTGAGCAGTTCTTC. This encodes CASSFTKGVVAGEQFF.

This clonotype was counted only a few times. This sequence joins TRBV27 and TRBJ2-7; D possibly uses TRBD1 or TRBD2 (5 bases each). V lost 0 bases to trimming and J lost 1 base, with 10 bases between them. Per the germline V gene, CDR1 is MNHEY and CDR2 is SMNVEV (reference sequence). The CDR3 loop spans 15 amino acids. The CDR3 sequence is CASSLSSGPSYEQYF. The DNA for the CDR3 is TGTGCCAGCAGTTTATCGTCGGGACCATCCTACGAGCAGTACTTC.